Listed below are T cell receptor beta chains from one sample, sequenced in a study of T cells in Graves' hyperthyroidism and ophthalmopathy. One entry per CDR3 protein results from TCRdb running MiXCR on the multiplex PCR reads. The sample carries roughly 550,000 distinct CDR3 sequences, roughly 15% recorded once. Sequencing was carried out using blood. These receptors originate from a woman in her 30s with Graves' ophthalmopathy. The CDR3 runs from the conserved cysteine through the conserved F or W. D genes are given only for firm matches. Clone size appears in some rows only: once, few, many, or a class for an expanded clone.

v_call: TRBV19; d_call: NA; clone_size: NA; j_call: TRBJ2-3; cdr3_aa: CASTPYPGLTDTQYF; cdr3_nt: TGTGCCAGTACCCCTTATCCCGGCCTCACAGATACGCAGTATTTT
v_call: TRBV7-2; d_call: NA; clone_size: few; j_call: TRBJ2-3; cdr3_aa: CASSLGHRSLPPGTDTQYF; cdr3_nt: TGTGCCAGCAGCTTAGGGCATAGAAGCCTGCCCCCGGGCACAGATACGCAGTATTTT
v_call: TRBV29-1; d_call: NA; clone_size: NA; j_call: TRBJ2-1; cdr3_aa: CSVAEGFGNEQFF; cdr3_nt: TGCAGCGTTGCGGAGGGTTTTGGCAATGAGCAGTTCTTC
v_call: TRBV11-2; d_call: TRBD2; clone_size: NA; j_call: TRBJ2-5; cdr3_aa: CASSLISSGGFQETQYF; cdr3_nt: TGTGCCAGCAGCTTAATCTCGAGCGGGGGATTTCAAGAGACCCAGTACTTC
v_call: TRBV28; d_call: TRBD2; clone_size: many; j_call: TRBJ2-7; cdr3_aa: CASRSGSSYEQYF; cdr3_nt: TGTGCCAGCCGTAGCGGGAGCTCCTACGAGCAGTACTTC
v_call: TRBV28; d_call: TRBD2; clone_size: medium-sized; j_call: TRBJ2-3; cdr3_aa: CASSRLAGGVDTQYF; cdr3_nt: TGTGCCAGCAGTCGACTAGCGGGAGGCGTAGATACGCAGTATTTT
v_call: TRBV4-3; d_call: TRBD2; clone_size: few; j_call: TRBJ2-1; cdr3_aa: CASSLIRASGSNEQFF; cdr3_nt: TGCGCCAGCAGCCTCATACGGGCTAGCGGGAGCAATGAGCAGTTCTTC
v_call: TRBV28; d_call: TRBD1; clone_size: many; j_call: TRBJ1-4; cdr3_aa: CASSLLGQGVTNEKLFF; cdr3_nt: TGTGCCAGCAGTTTACTCGGACAGGGAGTAACTAATGAAAAACTGTTTTTT
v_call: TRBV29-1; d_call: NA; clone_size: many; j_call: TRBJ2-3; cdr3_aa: CSVALPGHFGTQYF; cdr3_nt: TGCAGCGTAGCATTACCGGGACACTTTGGTACGCAGTATTTT
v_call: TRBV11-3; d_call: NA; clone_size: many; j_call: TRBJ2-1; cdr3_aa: CASSYLPGREQFF; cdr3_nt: TGTGCCAGCAGCTACTTACCAGGGCGGGAGCAGTTCTTC
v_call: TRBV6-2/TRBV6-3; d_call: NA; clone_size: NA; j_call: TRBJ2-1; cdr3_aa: CASSYSPGASGHNEQFF; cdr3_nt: TGTGCCAGCAGTTACTCGCCGGGGGCCAGCGGACACAATGAGCAGTTCTTC
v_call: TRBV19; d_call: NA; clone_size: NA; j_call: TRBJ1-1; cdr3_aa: CASARQYTEAFF; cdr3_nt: TGTGCCAGTGCGAGACAGTACACTGAAGCTTTCTTT
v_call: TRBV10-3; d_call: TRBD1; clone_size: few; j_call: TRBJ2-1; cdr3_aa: CAISDLSGTGVSEQFF; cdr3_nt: TGTGCCATCAGTGACTTATCCGGGACAGGGGTCAGTGAGCAGTTCTTC
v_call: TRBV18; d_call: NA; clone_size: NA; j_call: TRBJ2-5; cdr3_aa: CASSPPMETQYF; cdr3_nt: TGTGCCAGCTCACCACCGATGGAGACCCAGTACTTC
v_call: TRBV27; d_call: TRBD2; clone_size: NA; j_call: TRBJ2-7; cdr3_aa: CASSFTSGRAVSGQYF; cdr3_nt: TGTGCCAGCAGTTTCACTAGCGGGAGGGCCGTCTCCGGGCAGTACTTC
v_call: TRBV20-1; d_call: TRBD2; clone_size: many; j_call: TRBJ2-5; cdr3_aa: CSASGGTQETQYF; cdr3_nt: TGCAGTGCTAGCGGGGGGACCCAAGAGACCCAGTACTTC
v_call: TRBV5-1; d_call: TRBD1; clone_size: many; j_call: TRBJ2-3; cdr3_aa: CASRDRETDTQYF; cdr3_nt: TGCGCCAGCAGAGACAGGGAGACAGATACGCAGTATTTT
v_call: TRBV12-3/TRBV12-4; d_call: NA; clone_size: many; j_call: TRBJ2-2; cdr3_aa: CASSFGTLNTGELFF; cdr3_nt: TGTGCCAGCAGTTTTGGGACACTGAACACCGGGGAGCTGTTTTTT
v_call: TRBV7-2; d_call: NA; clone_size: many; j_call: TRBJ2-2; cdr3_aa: CASATYSRPGLANTGELFF; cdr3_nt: TGTGCCAGCGCAACTTATAGCCGGCCGGGACTGGCGAACACCGGGGAGCTGTTTTTT
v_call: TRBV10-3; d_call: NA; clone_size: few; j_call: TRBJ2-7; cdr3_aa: CAISEPLANAYEQYF; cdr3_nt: TGTGCCATCAGTGAGCCTCTAGCCAACGCCTACGAGCAGTACTTC
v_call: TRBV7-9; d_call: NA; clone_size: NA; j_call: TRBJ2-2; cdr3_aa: CALTRIYTGELFF; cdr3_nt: TGTGCCTTAACAAGAATTTACACCGGGGAGCTGTTTTTT
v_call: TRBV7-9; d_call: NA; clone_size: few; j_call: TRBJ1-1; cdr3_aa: CASSWTEAFF; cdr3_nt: TGTGCCAGCAGCTGGACTGAAGCTTTCTTT
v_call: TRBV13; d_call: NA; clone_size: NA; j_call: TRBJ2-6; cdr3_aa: CASSPQASSGANVLTF; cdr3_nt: TGTGCCAGCAGCCCACAGGCCAGCTCTGGGGCCAACGTCCTGACTTTC
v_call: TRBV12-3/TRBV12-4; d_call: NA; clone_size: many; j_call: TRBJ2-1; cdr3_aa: CASSLELGSSAPYNEQFF; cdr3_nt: TGTGCCAGCAGTTTAGAGTTAGGGAGTTCGGCTCCTTACAATGAGCAGTTCTTC
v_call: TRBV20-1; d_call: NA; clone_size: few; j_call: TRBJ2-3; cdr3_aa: CSASGSSTGTQYF; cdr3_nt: TGCAGTGCTAGCGGATCTAGCACAGGTACGCAGTATTTT
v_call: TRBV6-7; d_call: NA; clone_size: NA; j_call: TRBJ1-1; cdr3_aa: CASIHKVFRWGNTEAFF; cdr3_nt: TGTGCCAGCATCCACAAGGTTTTTCGATGGGGGAACACTGAAGCTTTCTTT
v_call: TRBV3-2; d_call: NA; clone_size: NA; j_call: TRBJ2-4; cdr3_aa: CASSQPLEGPGAKNIQYF; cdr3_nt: TGTGCCAGCAGCCAACCCTTGGAGGGACCGGGGGCCAAAAACATTCAGTACTTC
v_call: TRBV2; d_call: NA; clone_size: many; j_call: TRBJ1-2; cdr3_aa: CASTEGWGGGYTF; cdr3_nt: TGTGCCAGCACCGAGGGTTGGGGGGGCGGCTACACCTTC
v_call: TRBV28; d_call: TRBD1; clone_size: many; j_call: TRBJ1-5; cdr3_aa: CASSTTGWVGNQPQHF; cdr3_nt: TGTGCCAGCAGTACGACAGGGTGGGTTGGTAATCAGCCCCAGCATTTT
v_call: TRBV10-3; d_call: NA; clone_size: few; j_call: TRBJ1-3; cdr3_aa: CAISDGRRADTIYF; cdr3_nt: TGTGCCATCAGTGACGGCAGGAGAGCAGACACCATATATTTT
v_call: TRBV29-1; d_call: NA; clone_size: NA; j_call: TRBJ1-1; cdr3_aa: CSVESRGMNTEAFF; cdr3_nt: TGCAGCGTTGAGAGTCGGGGCATGAACACTGAAGCTTTCTTT
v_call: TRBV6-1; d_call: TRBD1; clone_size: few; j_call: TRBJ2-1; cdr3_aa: CASSEGQGLLNEQFF; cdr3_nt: TGTGCCAGCAGTGAGGGACAGGGACTACTCAATGAGCAGTTCTTC
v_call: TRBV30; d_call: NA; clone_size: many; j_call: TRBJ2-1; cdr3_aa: CAWSVHGYNEQFF; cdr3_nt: TGTGCCTGGAGTGTACATGGCTACAATGAGCAGTTCTTC
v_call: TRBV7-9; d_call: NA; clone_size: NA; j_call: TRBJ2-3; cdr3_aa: CASSLHVARGDTDTQYF; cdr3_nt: TGTGCCAGCAGCTTACATGTGGCCAGGGGGGACACAGATACGCAGTATTTT
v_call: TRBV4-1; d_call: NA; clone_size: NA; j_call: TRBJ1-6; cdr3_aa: CASSKQVSPLHF; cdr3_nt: TGCGCCAGCAGCAAACAGGTTTCACCCCTCCACTTT
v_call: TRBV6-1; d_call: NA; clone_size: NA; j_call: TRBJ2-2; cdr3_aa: CASRPGRTNTGGLFF; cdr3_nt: TGTGCCAGCAGACCTGGACGCACAAATACCGGGGGTCTGTTTTTT
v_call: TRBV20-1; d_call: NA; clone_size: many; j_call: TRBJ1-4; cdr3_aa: CSASPAGKRATNEKLFF; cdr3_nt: TGCAGTGCTAGTCCAGCGGGGAAGAGGGCAACTAATGAAAAACTGTTTTTT
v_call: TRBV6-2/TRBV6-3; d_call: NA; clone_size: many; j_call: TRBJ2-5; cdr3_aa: CASIGATETQYF; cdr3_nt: TGTGCCAGCATCGGGGCAACCGAGACCCAGTACTTC
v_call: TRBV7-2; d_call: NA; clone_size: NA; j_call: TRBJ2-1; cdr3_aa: CASSLRPGADSNEQFF; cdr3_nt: TGTGCCAGCAGCTTGAGGCCGGGGGCCGATTCGAATGAGCAGTTCTTC
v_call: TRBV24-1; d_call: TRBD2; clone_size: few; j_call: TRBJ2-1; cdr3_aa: CATSDFAGGFNEQFF; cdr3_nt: TGTGCCACCAGTGATTTTGCGGGAGGGTTTAATGAGCAGTTCTTC
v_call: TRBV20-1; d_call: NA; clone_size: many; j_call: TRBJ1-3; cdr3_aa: CSALQGTGNTIYF; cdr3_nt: TGCAGTGCTCTTCAGGGAACTGGAAACACCATATATTTT
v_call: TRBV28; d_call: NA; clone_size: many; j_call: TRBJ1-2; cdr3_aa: CASSPTANSNYGYTF; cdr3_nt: TGTGCCAGCAGTCCGACCGCGAATTCTAACTATGGCTACACCTTC
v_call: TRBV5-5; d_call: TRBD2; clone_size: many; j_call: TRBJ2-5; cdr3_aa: CASSPTGLAGETQYF; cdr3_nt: TGTGCCAGCAGCCCGACGGGACTAGCGGGAGAGACCCAGTACTTC
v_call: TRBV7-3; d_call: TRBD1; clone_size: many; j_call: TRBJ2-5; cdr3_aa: CASSQQGQGATQYF; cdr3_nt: TGTGCCAGCAGTCAACAGGGACAGGGGGCGACCCAGTACTTC
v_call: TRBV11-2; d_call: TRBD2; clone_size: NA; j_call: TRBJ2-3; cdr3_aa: CASSPPGVAGSSTDTQYF; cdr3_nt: TGTGCCAGCAGCCCCCCCGGGGTAGCGGGAAGTAGCACAGATACGCAGTATTTT
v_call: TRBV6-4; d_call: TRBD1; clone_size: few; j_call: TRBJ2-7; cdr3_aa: CASSASGTGGIYEQYF; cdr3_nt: TGTGCCAGCAGTGCCTCCGGGACAGGGGGGATCTACGAGCAGTACTTC
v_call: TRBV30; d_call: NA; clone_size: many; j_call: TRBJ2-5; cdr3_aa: CAWRTSGAVGETQYF; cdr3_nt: TGTGCCTGGAGGACCTCAGGTGCGGTTGGTGAGACCCAGTACTTC
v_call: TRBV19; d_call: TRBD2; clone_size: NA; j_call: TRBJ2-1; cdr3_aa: CASSGPHRDGINSGTQRSYNEQFF; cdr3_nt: TGTGCCAGTAGTGGGCCTCACCGGGACGGAATTAATAGCGGGACCCAACGCTCCTACAATGAGCAGTTCTTC
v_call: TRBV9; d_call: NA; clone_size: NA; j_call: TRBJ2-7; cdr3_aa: CASSVGVTDYEQYF; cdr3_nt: TGTGCCAGCAGCGTAGGGGTGACAGACTACGAGCAGTACTTC
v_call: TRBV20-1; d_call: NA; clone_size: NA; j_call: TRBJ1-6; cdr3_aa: CSASLETKNSPLHF; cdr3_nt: TGCAGTGCTAGCCTTGAGACAAAGAATTCACCCCTCCACTTT
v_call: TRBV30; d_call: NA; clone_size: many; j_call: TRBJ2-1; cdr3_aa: CAWRRGSYNEQFF; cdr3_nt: TGTGCCTGGCGCCGGGGCTCCTACAATGAGCAGTTCTTC
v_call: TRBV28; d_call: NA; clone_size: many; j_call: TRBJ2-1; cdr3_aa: CASTSPKGTSKGEQFF; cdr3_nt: TGTGCCAGCACCTCCCCAAAGGGAACTAGCAAGGGCGAGCAGTTCTTC
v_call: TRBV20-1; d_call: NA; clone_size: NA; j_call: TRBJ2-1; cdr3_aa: CSASLDTSSYNEQFF; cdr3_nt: TGCAGTGCTAGCCTCGACACGAGCTCCTACAATGAGCAGTTCTTC